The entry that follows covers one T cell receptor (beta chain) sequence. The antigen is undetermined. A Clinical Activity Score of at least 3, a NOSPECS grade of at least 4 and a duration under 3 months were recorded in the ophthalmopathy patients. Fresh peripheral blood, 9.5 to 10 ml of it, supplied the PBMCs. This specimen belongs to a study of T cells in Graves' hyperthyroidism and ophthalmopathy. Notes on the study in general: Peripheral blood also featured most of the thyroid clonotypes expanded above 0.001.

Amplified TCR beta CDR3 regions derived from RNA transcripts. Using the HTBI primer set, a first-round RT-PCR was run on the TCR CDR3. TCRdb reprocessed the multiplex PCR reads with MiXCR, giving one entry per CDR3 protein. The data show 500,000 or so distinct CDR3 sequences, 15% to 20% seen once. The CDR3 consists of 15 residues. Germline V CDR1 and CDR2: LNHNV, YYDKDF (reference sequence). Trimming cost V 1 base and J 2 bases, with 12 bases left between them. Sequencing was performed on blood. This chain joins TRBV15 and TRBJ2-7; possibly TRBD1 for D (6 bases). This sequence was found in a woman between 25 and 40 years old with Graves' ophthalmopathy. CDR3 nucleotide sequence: TGTGCCACCAGCAGAGGTCCGGGACACCCCTACGAGCAGTACTTC. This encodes CATSRGPGHPYEQYF.